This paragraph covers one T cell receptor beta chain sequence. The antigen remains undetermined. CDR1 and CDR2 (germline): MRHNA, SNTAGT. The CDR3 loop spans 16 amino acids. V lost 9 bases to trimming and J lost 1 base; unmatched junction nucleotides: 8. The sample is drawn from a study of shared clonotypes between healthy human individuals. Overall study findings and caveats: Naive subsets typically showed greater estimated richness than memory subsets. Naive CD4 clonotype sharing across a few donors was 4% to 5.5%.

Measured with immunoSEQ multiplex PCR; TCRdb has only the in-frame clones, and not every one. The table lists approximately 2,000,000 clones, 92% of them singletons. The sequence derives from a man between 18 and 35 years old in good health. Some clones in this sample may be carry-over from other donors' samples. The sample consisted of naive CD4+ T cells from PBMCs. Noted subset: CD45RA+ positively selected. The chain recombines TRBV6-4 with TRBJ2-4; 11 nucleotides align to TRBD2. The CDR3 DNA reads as TGTGCCAGTAGAACTAGCGGGAGAGGCGCCAAAAACATTCAGTACTTC. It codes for CASRTSGRGAKNIQYF.